This TCR beta chain was observed in a study of regulatory T cells in long-lasting Graves disease (TCRdb year 2021). About the full investigation: Persistent Graves' disease was defined as antithyroid drug treatment for over 5 years with persistently positive TSH receptor autoantibodies. Persistent Graves' disease patients were compared with newly diagnosed Graves' disease patients by peripheral blood TCR sequencing and RNA sequencing. The study was conducted in China and was registered as a clinical trial. A total of 35 or so samples were covered by TCR sequencing, comprising around 13 persistent and around 20 newly diagnosed Graves' disease patients. In the clinical cohort, patients with persistent Graves' disease had used antithyroid drugs for an average of around 10 years. Findings and caveats that apply to the study as a whole: Preferential use of TRBV28, TRBJ1-2 and TRBJ2-5 was observed in persistent disease, whereas TRBV20-1 and TRBJ2-1 were favored in newly diagnosed disease. Peripheral blood alone was examined, since thyroid tissue, which constituted the primary lesion, could not be accessed. Only the TCR beta chain was sequenced and analyzed. Patients with persistent disease shared more public clonotypes (fewer than 3,000) than newly diagnosed patients did (nearly 1,000). The authors noted that the small sample size was a limitation that may lower accuracy. Lower TCR Shannon entropy and fewer highly expanded clones were observed in persistent Graves' disease patients than in newly diagnosed patients, which suggested clonal expansion.

Library preparation employed multiplex PCR. These reads were obtained on an Illumina HiSeq 4000. TCR beta libraries were built with iRepertoire HTBI primers and Arm-PCR amplification of CDR3 regions. PCR products were gel purified before sequencing. Per the source publication's procedure: Gene usage analysis of CDR3 amino acid clonotypes relied on the 55 to 80 TRBV and 13 to 15 TRBJ segments identified across samples. COPE and FqMerger were used to merge the filtered high-quality paired reads into contigs. BLAST was used to align contigs to IMGT TRBV, TRBD and TRBJ reference genes, and CDR3 was defined according to IMGT. Any clonotype with a frequency above 0.1% was counted as a highly expanded clone. Shannon entropy served as the measure of repertoire diversity, while the Gini coefficient captured V-J evenness. Public clonotypes were defined as clonotypes shared by more than one individual. The public reads were reanalyzed by TCRdb: fastp trimming at Q25, MiXCR alignment, in-frame beta chains only. Rows with one shared CDR3 protein collapse into an entry with the most common genes and DNA. The V and J calls come from TCRdb's annotation, not from the publication. In all, the sample holds roughly 400,000 distinct CDR3 sequences, and roughly 20% of those were seen once. The biggest ten clones account for roughly 20% of the sample.

CDR1 and CDR2, looked up from the germline V gene, are ENHRY and SYGVKD. The cysteine opens and the phenylalanine closes a CDR3 of 16 amino acids. CDR3 DNA is the only sequence kept; it has 48 bases, read in frame from the first base. V is pruned by 2 bases and J by 2 bases, leaving 7 bases of the junction without a gene match. The time point label here, explained by the study, means: persistent/refractory GD, antithyroid drugs over 5 years with positive TRAb. RNA was extracted from PBMCs in TRIzol for both TCR sequencing and RNA sequencing. The diagnosis of Graves' disease followed American Thyroid Association guidelines. The patients came from an endocrinology department in Xi'an, China. From each patient, 8 to 10 milliliters of peripheral blood was collected into an EDTA anticoagulant tube. Ficoll Paque Plus density gradient separation was used to isolate PBMCs, and no additional T cell sorting was done. RNA quality was checked with an Agilent 2100 Bioanalyzer and agarose gel, and concentration with a NanoDrop 2000.

As for this clonotype: The target of this receptor is not known. The input lacks base qualities; no much larger clone sits a single base away.

Rearrangement joined TRBV10-3 to TRBJ2-5; TRBD2 fits 8 bases in the junction. The sample consisted of peripheral blood mononuclear cells (PBMCs), taken when the disease was refractory, from a patient treated with antithyroid drugs. The sequence was collected from a female donor with Graves disease. The CDR3: CAISEGAGGGQETQYF. The bases read TGTGCCATCAGTGAGGGGGCGGGAGGAGGACAAGAGACCCAGTACTTC.